This T cell receptor (beta chain) was found in a study of early T cells in non-severe SARS-CoV-2 infection. Across the whole study: The chains were unpaired, and the sequenced material was bulk RNA from unsorted whole blood. Findings of the study overall: Comparison of clonotypes with VDJdb favored anti-spike CD8 responses while missing private and CD4 specificities.

Trimming left V 3 bases short and J 6 bases short, with 14 bases between. CDR3 length: 14 amino acids. The germline gives CDR1 ENHRY, CDR2 SYGVKD. This clonotype was found many times. Its antigen is not known. The TCR library protocol attached unique molecular identifiers to the individual cDNA molecules. TCRdb re-called the 5' RACE reads through MiXCR, storing one row per CDR3 protein. The sample carries over 70,000 distinct CDR3 sequences, about 15% recorded once. The sequencing used whole blood, collected at baseline. The genes are TRBV10-3 and TRBJ1-1; D remains ambiguous. This TCR was recovered from an adult who was a healthcare worker with PCR-confirmed SARS-CoV-2 infection or an uninfected control (not recorded which). The CDR3: CAISDSGKGAEAFF. DNA for the CDR3: TGTGCCATCAGTGATTCCGGGAAGGGCGCTGAAGCTTTCTTT.